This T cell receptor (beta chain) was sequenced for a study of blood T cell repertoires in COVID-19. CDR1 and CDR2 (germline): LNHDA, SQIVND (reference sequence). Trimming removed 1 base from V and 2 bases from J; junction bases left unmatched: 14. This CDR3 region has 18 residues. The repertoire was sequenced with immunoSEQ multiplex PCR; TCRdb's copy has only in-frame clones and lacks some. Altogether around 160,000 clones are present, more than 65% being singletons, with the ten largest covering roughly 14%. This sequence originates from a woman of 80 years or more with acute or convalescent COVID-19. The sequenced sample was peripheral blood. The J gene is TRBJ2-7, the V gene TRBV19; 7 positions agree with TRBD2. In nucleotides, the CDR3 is TGTGCCAGTAGTATAGGTTTCCGAGCGGGAAAGATGGCCTACGAGCAGTACTTC. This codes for CASSIGFRAGKMAYEQYF.